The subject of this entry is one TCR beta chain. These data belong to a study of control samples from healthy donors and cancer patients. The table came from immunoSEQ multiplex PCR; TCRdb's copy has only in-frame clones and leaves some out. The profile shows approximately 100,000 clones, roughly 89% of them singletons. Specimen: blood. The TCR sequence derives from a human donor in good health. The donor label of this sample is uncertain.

This CDR3 is CAWNPGQYNSPLHF. The CDR3 DNA sequence: TGTGCCTGGAACCCGGGACAGTATAATTCACCCCTCCACTTT. This chain connects TRBV30 to TRBJ1-6; 7 bases align to TRBD1. The CDR3 is 14 amino acids. J lost 4 bases, V lost 4 bases, and 4 bases had no gene match. Germline V lookup: CDR1 GTSNPN, CDR2 SVGIG (reference sequence).